The 19 T cell receptor beta chains below were found in one sample sequenced in a study of OX40 agonist ivuxolimab in advanced cancers. Clones were read by immunoSEQ multiplex PCR, and TCRdb kept only the in-frame ones, dropping some. The table shows about 79,000 clones, with about nine tenths occurring only once. The input for sequencing was CD4+ or CD8+ T cells sorted from blood, taken in a trial of the OX40 agonist ivuxolimab. The origin of the receptors is an adult with an advanced solid tumor such as melanoma, head and neck, liver or kidney cancer.

This chain connects TRBV5-6 to TRBJ1-2, with D maybe TRBD1 (5 bases). Germline V lookup: CDR1 SGHDT, CDR2 YYEEEE. The CDR3 is made up of 13 amino acids. The V gene lost 0 bases and the J gene lost 8 bases, with 11 bases spanning the gap. The DNA of the CDR3 is TGTGCCAGCAGCTTGGCGGGGGTTCGGGGCTACACCTTC. It is translated as CASSLAGVRGYTF. Drawing the rest from reference TRBV5-6 and TRBJ1-2, the complete variable domain is DAGVTQSPTHLIKTRGQQVTLRCSPKSGHDTVSWYQQALGQGPQFIFQYYEEEERQRGNFPDRFSGHQFPNYSSELNVNALLLGDSALYLCASSLAGVRGYTFGSGTRLTVV.

The rearrangement uses TRBV13 and TRBJ2-1, with D uncertain. This CDR3 has 13 amino acids. Trimming cost V 2 bases and J 9 bases, with 11 bases left between them. The germline V gene encodes CDR1 PRHDT and CDR2 FYEKMQ (reference sequence). CDR3 region: CASSLWRNGEQFF. In DNA form, the CDR3 reads TGTGCCAGCAGCTTATGGAGAAACGGTGAGCAGTTCTTC.

The chain recombines TRBV5-1 with TRBJ1-2, with D possibly TRBD1 on 6 matching bases. V lost 4 bases and J 6 bases, leaving 13 bases between the germline ends. Germline V CDR1 and CDR2: SGHRS, YFSETQ. The CDR3 covers 13 residues. CDR3 loop: CASSPRGGHGYTF. The DNA of the CDR3 is TGCGCCAGCAGCCCTAGGGGGGGGCATGGCTACACCTTC. The full variable domain, with the rest looked up from reference TRBV5-1 and TRBJ1-2, is KAGVTQTPRYLIKTRGQQVTLSCSPISGHRSVSWYQQTPGQGLQFLFEYFSETQRNKGNFPGRFSGRQFSNSRSEMNVSTLELGDSALYLCASSPRGGHGYTFGSGTRLTVV.

The chain uses TRBV10-3 and TRBJ2-5; D is possibly TRBD2 (6 bases). V gave up 7 bases and J gave up 1 base, with 16 bases separating them. The length of the CDR3 is 15 residues. CDR1 and CDR2 (germline): ENHRY, SYGVKD. CDR3 nucleotides: TGTGCCATCACCGACCCGACCGGGGGCCAAGAGACCCAGTACTTC. Encoded protein: CAITDPTGGQETQYF.

This rearrangement joins TRBV9 to TRBJ1-3, with 8 positions matching TRBD1. CDR3 length: 17 residues. The germline V gene has CDR1 SGDLS and CDR2 YYNGEE. J gave up 0 bases and V 4 bases, and 9 bases lay outside the gene matches. The DNA of the CDR3 is TGTGCCAGCAGCCCCCCCGGGACAGGATCCTCTGGAAACACCATATATTTT. The encoded protein is CASSPPGTGSSGNTIYF.

Sample share makes this clone medium-sized. This chain links TRBV7-2 with TRBJ1-2; D is unclear. The V and J ends lost 1 base and 8 bases respectively, with 11 bases between them. Germline CDR1 SGHTA, CDR2 FQGNSA. The CDR3 contains 13 residues. The CDR3 region is CASSLGGPPGYTF. As DNA, the CDR3 is TGTGCCAGCAGCTTAGGCGGCCCCCCGGGCTACACCTTC.

V usage is TRBV7-8 and J usage is TRBJ2-1; TRBD1 aligns across 9 bases. The CDR3 consists of 15 residues. Per germline, CDR1 SGHVS and CDR2 FQNEAQ. Unmatched junction bases numbered 6, after V lost 3 bases and J lost 6 bases. The DNA for the CDR3 is TGTGCCAGCAGCTTGGACAGGGGAATGGGCAATGAGCAGTTCTTC. Translation gives CASSLDRGMGNEQFF.

The V call is TRBV11-2, the J call TRBJ2-7; 8 nucleotides align to TRBD1. The CDR3 is made up of 14 amino acids. The germline gives CDR1 SGHAT, CDR2 FQNNGV. The junction had 1 base not matched to a gene; V was cut back by 1 base and J by 2 bases. CDR3 amino acids: CASSLGGQAYEQYF. CDR3 nucleotide sequence: TGTGCCAGCAGCTTAGGGGGACAGGCCTACGAGCAGTACTTC.

The chain couples TRBV5-6 to TRBJ1-1; 8 positions agree with TRBD1. Germline loops: CDR1 SGHDT, CDR2 YYEEEE. J was trimmed by 11 bases and V by 0 bases; bases with no gene match: 9. CDR3 size: 14 residues. The CDR3 bases are TGTGCCAGCAGCTTGGCCAGGGGGCGTTTGTACGCTTTCTTT. Protein: CASSLARGRLYAFF.

The chain uses TRBV2 and TRBJ1-2; possible D gene TRBD1, 5 bases. Germline-derived CDR1 and CDR2 are SNHLY and FYNNEI. V was cut by 5 bases and J by 6 bases, with 19 bases left in between. The CDR3 runs to 15 residues. The CDR3 nucleotides read TGTGCCAGCAGTAACCCAGGGTCCCCCCTCAATGGCTACACCTTC. It yields the protein CASSNPGSPLNGYTF.

V usage is TRBV4-1 and J usage is TRBJ2-3; no definite D call. The CDR3 is made up of 15 amino acids. The ends were cut back, 5 bases at V and 2 bases at J, with 14 bases in the middle. Germline CDR1 is MGHRA and CDR2 is YSYEKL. CDR3 nucleotide sequence: TGCGCCAGCAGCTGGCGGCAAGACCCCACAGATACGCAGTATTTT. Translating it yields CASSWRQDPTDTQYF.

V gene TRBV13 combines with J gene TRBJ2-1, with D maybe TRBD1 (6 bases). Germline V gives CDR1 PRHDT, CDR2 FYEKMQ (reference sequence). Trimming shortened V by 2 bases and J by 7 bases, and 6 bases separated the two germline ends. The CDR3 sequence is 12 residues long. CDR3 nucleotides: TGTGCCAGCAGCTTACAGGGGAATGAGCAGTTCTTC. Protein sequence: CASSLQGNEQFF.

This clone occurred once. V usage is TRBV10-3 and J usage is TRBJ2-7, with 7 positions matching TRBD1. The CDR3 has 15 residues. Trimming at V came to 2 bases and at J to 11 bases, leaving 15 bases not matched to a gene. Germline assignment: CDR1 ENHRY and CDR2 SYGVKD. CDR3 in amino acids: CAISEAGTQGTTKYF. The CDR3 DNA sequence: TGTGCCATCAGTGAGGCCGGGACACAGGGGACGACAAAGTACTTC.

V gene TRBV6-1 combines with J gene TRBJ1-1; no clear D gene. Trimming stripped 7 bases from V and 1 base from J, with 13 bases between. The CDR3 is made up of 14 amino acids. Per germline, CDR1 MNHNS and CDR2 SASEGT. The CDR3 loop is CASTFRGGNTEAFF. Here the CDR3 DNA reads TGTGCCAGCACTTTCCGCGGCGGGAACACTGAAGCTTTCTTT.

This clone was observed a single time. V and J are TRBV10-3 and TRBJ2-7; the D is unclear. Germline CDR1 reads ENHRY; CDR2 reads SYGVKD. Trimming shortened V by 5 bases and J by 2 bases, and 13 bases separated the two germline ends. The CDR3 runs 14 residues. The CDR3 nucleotides read TGTGCCATCAGTTCCCCTAGTCTGACCTACGAGCAGTACTTC. Amino acids: CAISSPSLTYEQYF.

The chain links TRBV10-2 to TRBJ2-7; 7 bases are shared with TRBD1. CDR3 length: 12 amino acids. From germline, CDR1 is WSHSY and CDR2 SAAADI. V lost 4 bases to trimming and J lost 3 bases; unmatched junction nucleotides: 0. This CDR3 reads CASSGDSYEQYF. The CDR3 DNA reads TGCGCCAGCAGTGGGGACAGCTACGAGCAGTACTTC.

The V gene is TRBV6-5, the J gene TRBJ2-7, with D perhaps TRBD2 (7 bases). Germline V gene sequence: CDR1 MNHEY, CDR2 SVGAGI. This CDR3 region has 12 residues. Trimming shortened V by 5 bases and J by 9 bases, and 14 bases separated the two germline ends. CDR3 coding DNA: TGTGCCAGCAGTGGGGGGGGCTTCGGGCAGTACTTC. It codes for CASSGGGFGQYF.

The chain employs TRBV4-1 and TRBJ2-5; D is undetermined. The length of the CDR3 is 15 residues. Trimming pared 4 bases from V and 0 bases from J, leaving 12 bases between. Germline V gene sequence: CDR1 MGHRA, CDR2 YSYEKL. CDR3 sequence (DNA): TGCGCCAGCAGCCCGCCGGGCATCGACCAAGAGACCCAGTACTTC. Its translation: CASSPPGIDQETQYF.

The chain recombines TRBV27 with TRBJ1-4, with D maybe TRBD1 (6 bases). CDR3 length equals 16 residues. Trimming cost V 4 bases and J 9 bases, with 21 bases left between them. Germline V gene lookup returns CDR1 MNHEY and CDR2 SMNVEV (reference sequence). The CDR3 here is CASSSTLLGGSQKLFF. As DNA, the CDR3 is TGTGCCAGCAGTTCCACCCTCTTAGGGGGGAGCCAAAAACTGTTTTTT.